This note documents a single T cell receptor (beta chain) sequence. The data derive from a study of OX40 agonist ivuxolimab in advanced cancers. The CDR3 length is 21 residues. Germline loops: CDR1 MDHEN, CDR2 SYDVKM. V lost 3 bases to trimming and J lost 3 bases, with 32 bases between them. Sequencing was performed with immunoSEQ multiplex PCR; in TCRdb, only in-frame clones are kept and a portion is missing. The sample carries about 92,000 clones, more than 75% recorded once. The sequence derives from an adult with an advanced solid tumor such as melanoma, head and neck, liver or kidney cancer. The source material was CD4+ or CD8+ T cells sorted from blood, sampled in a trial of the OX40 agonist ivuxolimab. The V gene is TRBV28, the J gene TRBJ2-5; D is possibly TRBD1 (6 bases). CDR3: CASSFSWAPLNGTFNKETQYF. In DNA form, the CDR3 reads TGTGCCAGCAGTTTTAGCTGGGCCCCGCTCAACGGGACATTTAATAAAGAGACCCAGTACTTC.